The 16 T cell receptor beta chains below come from one sample, sequenced in a study of blood T cell repertoires in COVID-19. The table came from immunoSEQ multiplex PCR; TCRdb's copy has only in-frame clones and leaves some out. The sample holds approximately 100,000 clones, roughly 85% seen once. Sequencing was carried out using peripheral blood. These receptors all come from a woman in her 70s with active or convalescent COVID-19.

The chain carries TRBV28 and TRBJ1-5; tentative D call: TRBD1 (6 bases). The V end lost 2 bases, the J end lost 2 bases, and 10 bases lay between the germline ends. Germline CDR1 MDHEN, CDR2 SYDVKM. The CDR3 loop spans 15 amino acids. The CDR3 coding sequence is TGTGCCAGCAGTTTAGGGGGCGAGGGCAATCAGCCCCAGCATTTT. Amino acids: CASSLGGEGNQPQHF.

V and J are TRBV18 and TRBJ2-5, with 8 nucleotides matching TRBD1. This CDR3 region has 15 residues. Germline values: CDR1 KGHSH, CDR2 LQKENI. V gave up 4 bases and J gave up 2 bases; unmatched junction bases: 6. DNA for the CDR3: TGTGCCAGCTCACTATTAAGGGACAGGCAAGAGACCCAGTACTTC. It is translated as CASSLLRDRQETQYF.

The rearrangement uses TRBV30 and TRBJ2-6, with D tentatively TRBD1 (6 bases). This CDR3 comprises 16 residues. V gave up 0 bases and J gave up 4 bases, with 13 bases separating them. Germline assignment: CDR1 GTSNPN and CDR2 SVGIG (reference sequence). In DNA form, the CDR3 reads TGTGCCTGGAGTGTAAGGGGGACCTCCGGGGCCAACGTCCTGACTTTC. It yields the protein CAWSVRGTSGANVLTF. The full variable domain, its missing parts supplied by reference TRBV30 and TRBJ2-6, is SQTIHQWPATLVQPVGSPLSLECTVEGTSNPNLYWYRQAAGRGLQLLFYSVGIGQISSEVPQNLSASRPQDRQFILSSKKLLLSDSGFYLCAWSVRGTSGANVLTFGAGSRLTVL.

The chain joins TRBV11-2 to TRBJ2-3, with D tentatively TRBD1 (6 bases). The CDR3 covers 15 residues. Trimming took 3 bases from V and 5 from J, leaving 15 bases between them. Germline V lookup: CDR1 SGHAT, CDR2 FQNNGV. CDR3 loop: CASSLGQTGGDTQYF. In DNA, the CDR3 is TGTGCCAGCAGCTTGGGTCAGACAGGAGGAGATACGCAGTATTTT.

The rearrangement joins TRBV2 to TRBJ2-1; TRBD2 aligns across 11 bases. The V gene end was trimmed by 7 bases and the J gene end by 0 bases; junction bases not matched to a gene: 14. CDR3 length: 19 residues. CDR1 and CDR2 (germline): SNHLY, FYNNEI. The CDR3 loop is CASIRLAGTVTSSYNEQFF. CDR3 sequence (DNA): TGTGCCAGCATCAGACTAGCGGGAACCGTTACGAGCTCCTACAATGAGCAGTTCTTC.

This chain's CDR3 is CASSTGTGGSHEQYF. In DNA, the CDR3 is TGTGCCAGCAGCACAGGAACAGGGGGATCTCACGAGCAGTACTTC. The V call is TRBV7-9, the J call TRBJ2-7; 8 bases align to TRBD1. The CDR3 sequence is 15 residues long. In germline, CDR1 is SEHNR, CDR2 FQNEAQ (reference sequence). J gave up 5 bases and V 5 bases, and 11 bases lay outside the gene matches. Full variable domain (remainder filled in from reference TRBV7-9 and TRBJ2-7): DTGVSQNPRHKITKRGQNVTFRCDPISEHNRLYWYRQTLGQGPEFLTYFQNEAQLEKSRLLSDRFSAERPKGSFSTLEIQRTEQGDSAMYLCASSTGTGGSHEQYFGPGTRLTVT.

V usage is TRBV4-1 and J usage is TRBJ1-3; no clear D. There are 17 residues in the CDR3. CDR1 is MGHRA, CDR2 YSYEKL, per germline. V dropped 0 bases and J dropped 4 bases, with 16 bases sitting between them. Here the CDR3 reads CASSQDRPTAGGNTIYF. The CDR3 DNA is TGCGCCAGCAGCCAAGACAGACCGACGGCGGGGGGAAACACCATATATTTT.

The V and J genes are TRBV19 and TRBJ2-1; 8 bases map to TRBD1. Germline values: CDR1 LNHDA, CDR2 SQIVND (reference sequence). This CDR3 has 16 amino acids. The trim removed 4 bases at V and 2 bases at J, leaving 7 bases unmatched. The CDR3 region is CASSTLRTGTYNEQFF. The CDR3 DNA is TGTGCCAGTAGTACCCTCAGGACAGGGACCTACAATGAGCAGTTCTTC.

This clone was found once. V gene TRBV28 combines with J gene TRBJ2-7; D gene ambiguous. Trimming removed 5 bases at V and 1 base at J, with 6 bases between. The CDR3 totals 12 residues. Per the germline V gene, CDR1 is MDHEN and CDR2 is SYDVKM. CDR3 loop: CASSEVSYEQYF. The CDR3 nucleotides read TGTGCCAGCAGTGAGGTTTCCTACGAGCAGTACTTC.

The rearrangement links TRBV9 to TRBJ1-2; perhaps TRBD1 as D (6 bases). CDR3 length: 16 residues. Trimming removed 3 bases from V and 0 bases from J, with 15 bases in between. The V gene's germline CDR1 is SGDLS and CDR2 YYNGEE. Here the CDR3 DNA reads TGTGCCAGCAGCGGGCCAACAGGGAACCCTAACTATGGCTACACCTTC. Encoded protein: CASSGPTGNPNYGYTF.

DNA of the CDR3: TGCGCCAGCAGCCAAGGTGCGGATGCCCAAGGATACGAGCAGTACTTC. Translating gives CASSQGADAQGYEQYF. The rearrangement joins TRBV4-3 to TRBJ2-7; D is unresolved. Trimming took off 1 base at V and 4 bases at J, with 17 bases between the two ends. The CDR3 contains 16 residues. Germline CDR1 reads LGHNA; CDR2 reads YSLEER.

V is TRBV28 and J is TRBJ1-4, with D perhaps matching TRBD1 (5 bases). Trimming shortened V by 8 bases and J by 8 bases, and 18 bases separated the two germline ends. The length of the CDR3 is 14 residues. The germline V gene has CDR1 MDHEN and CDR2 SYDVKM. CDR3: CASGTGRKSEKLFF. CDR3 sequence (DNA): TGTGCCAGCGGTACAGGCAGAAAATCGGAAAAACTGTTTTTT.

The CDR3 region is CASSEGQSHTEAFF. The CDR3 coding sequence is TGTGCCAGCAGCGAGGGACAGTCCCACACTGAAGCTTTCTTT. The chain links TRBV7-9 to TRBJ1-1; the match to TRBD1 covers 7 bases. V lost 5 bases, J lost 3 bases, and 6 bases stayed unmatched. Germline lookup yields CDR1 SEHNR and CDR2 FQNEAQ (reference sequence). The CDR3 totals 14 residues.

The chain combines TRBV30 with TRBJ1-3; D is unresolved. Deletions cut 0 bases from V and 4 bases from J, with 10 bases between. Germline CDR1 GTSNPN, CDR2 SVGIG (reference sequence). The CDR3 is made up of 14 amino acids. The CDR3 region has the DNA TGTGCCTGGAGTGTACCACATTCAGGAAACACCATATATTTT. It encodes CAWSVPHSGNTIYF.

This clone is a singleton in its sample. The rearrangement joins TRBV6-2 or TRBV6-3 to TRBJ2-7, with a tentative D call TRBD1 (6 bases). The CDR3 runs 17 residues. Per the germline V gene, CDR1 is MNHEY and CDR2 is SVGEGT. V shed 2 bases and J shed 0 bases, with 17 bases lying between them. The chain's CDR3 is CASSYPATGPSSYEQYF. Written as DNA, the CDR3 is TGTGCCAGCAGTTACCCCGCGACAGGCCCCAGCTCCTACGAGCAGTACTTC.

The chain uses TRBV5-1 and TRBJ1-4; D possibly corresponds to TRBD1 (5 bases). The V end lost 5 bases, the J end lost 8 bases, and 19 bases lay between the germline ends. The CDR3 sequence is 15 residues long. Germline V gene lookup returns CDR1 SGHRS and CDR2 YFSETQ. For the CDR3, the DNA is TGCGCCAGCAGACCCGACAGTTTCTTGGGGGAAAAACTGTTTTTT. This translates into CASRPDSFLGEKLFF.